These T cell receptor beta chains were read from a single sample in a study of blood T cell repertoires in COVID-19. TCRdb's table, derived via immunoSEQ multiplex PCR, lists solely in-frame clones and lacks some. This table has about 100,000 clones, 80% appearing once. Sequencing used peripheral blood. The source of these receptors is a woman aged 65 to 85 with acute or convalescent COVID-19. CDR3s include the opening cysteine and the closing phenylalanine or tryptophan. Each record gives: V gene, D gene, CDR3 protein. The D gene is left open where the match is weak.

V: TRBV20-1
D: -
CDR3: CSARRETQYF

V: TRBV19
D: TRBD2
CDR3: CASRERGATRSTDTQYF

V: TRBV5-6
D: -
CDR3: CASSVDRSHYGYTF

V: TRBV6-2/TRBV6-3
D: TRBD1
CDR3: CASSPTGDSGANVLTF

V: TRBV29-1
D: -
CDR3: CSVATTGRANEKLFF

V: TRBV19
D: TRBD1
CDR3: CASSGQGEGSPLHF

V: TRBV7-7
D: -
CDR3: CASSSDGSSGNTIYF

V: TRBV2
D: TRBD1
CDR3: CASMGQGHTEAFF

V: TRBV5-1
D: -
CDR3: CASNRGGGGTDTQYF

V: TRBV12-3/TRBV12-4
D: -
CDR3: CASSSVSPLHF

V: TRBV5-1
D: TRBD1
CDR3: CASRMDRDTDTQYF

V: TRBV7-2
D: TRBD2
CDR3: CASSPRTGGTGELFF

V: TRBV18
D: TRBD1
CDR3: CASSLGQGSNQPQHF

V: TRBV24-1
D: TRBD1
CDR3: CATSDLGQGGSREQFF

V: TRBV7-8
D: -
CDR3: CASSLKNVLTHNEQFF

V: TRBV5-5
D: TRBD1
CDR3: CASSPTGALTGELFF

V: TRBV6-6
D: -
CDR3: CASRHDMNTEAFF

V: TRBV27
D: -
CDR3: CASSRGGLNTEAFF

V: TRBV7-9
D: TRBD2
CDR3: CASSPGLAGGQETQYF

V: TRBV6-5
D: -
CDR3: CASSNHGTIGNTIYF

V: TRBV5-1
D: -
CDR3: CASSLNQETQYF

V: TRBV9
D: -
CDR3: CASSYKTDRNTIYF

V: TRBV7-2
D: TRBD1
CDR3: CASSPWDSTNYGYTF

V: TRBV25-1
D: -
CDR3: CASSEPCYEQYF

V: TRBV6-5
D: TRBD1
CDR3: CASSLTGVRGYTF

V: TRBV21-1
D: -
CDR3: CASSKASDSHNSPLHF

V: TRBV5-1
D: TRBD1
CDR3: CASSSGTDYGYTF

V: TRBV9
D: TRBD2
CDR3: CASSVAASGSPQSTDTQYF

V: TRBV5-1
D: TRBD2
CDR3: CASSLSGGAHNEQFF

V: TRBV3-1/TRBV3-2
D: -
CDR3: CASSQDTGLGNEQFF

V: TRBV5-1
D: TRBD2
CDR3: CASSFSGGTGELFF

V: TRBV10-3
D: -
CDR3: CATRPTQTDVNYGYTF

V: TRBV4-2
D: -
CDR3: CASSQTGGKNSPLHF

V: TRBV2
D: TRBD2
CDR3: CASSELSGGTYNEQFF

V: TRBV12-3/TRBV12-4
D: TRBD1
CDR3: CASSSQGQREAFF

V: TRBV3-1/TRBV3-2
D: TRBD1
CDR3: CASSSGQGNTEAFF

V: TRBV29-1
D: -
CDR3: CSVATDSYEQYF

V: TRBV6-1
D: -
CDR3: CASSDGGAHRTGTEAFF

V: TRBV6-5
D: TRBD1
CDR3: CASNQGAYNEQFF

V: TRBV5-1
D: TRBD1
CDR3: CASSPGTGINNEQFF

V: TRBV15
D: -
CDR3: CATSAGDLMNTEAFF

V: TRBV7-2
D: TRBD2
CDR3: CASSAKTGGADTQYF

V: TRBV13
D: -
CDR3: CATREGSYNSPLHF

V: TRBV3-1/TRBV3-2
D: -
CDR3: CASTSQGEQFF

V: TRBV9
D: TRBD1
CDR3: CASSVELTGSGNTIYF

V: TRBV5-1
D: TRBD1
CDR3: CASSTGTANTEAFF

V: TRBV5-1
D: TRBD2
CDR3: CASSLDGGFSTDTQYF

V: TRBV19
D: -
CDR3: CASSINPGSGTEAFF

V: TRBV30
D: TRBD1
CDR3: CAFLPLTGDYGYTF

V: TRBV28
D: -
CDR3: CASSAGRSTSTDTQYF

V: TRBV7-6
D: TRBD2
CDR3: CASSSRGGGYEQYF

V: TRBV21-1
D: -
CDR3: CASSKAIQGPGRTGSCFF

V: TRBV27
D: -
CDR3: CASSLRGLNLETQYF

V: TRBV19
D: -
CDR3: CASSITTYQPQHF

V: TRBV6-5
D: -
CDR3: CASTPGRGYDTQYF

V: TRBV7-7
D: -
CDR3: CASSSKSSRANVLTF